This T cell receptor beta chain was recorded in a study of control samples from healthy donors and cancer patients. The germline gives CDR1 SGHRS, CDR2 YFSETQ. The V and J ends lost 7 bases and 0 bases respectively, with 10 bases between them. The CDR3 contains 13 residues. Assay used: immunoSEQ multiplex PCR; TCRdb lists only in-frame clones, some missing. The sample has around 110,000 clones; 75% to 90% are singletons. The sample taken for sequencing was PBMCs. This TCR was sampled from a woman in her forties or fifties with colorectal cancer. The V and J genes are TRBV5-1 and TRBJ1-1, with D perhaps matching TRBD1 (6 bases). The chain's CDR3 is CASQQGMNTEAFF. In DNA form, the CDR3 reads TGCGCCAGCCAACAGGGTATGAACACTGAAGCTTTCTTT.